This T cell receptor (beta chain) was sequenced for a study of response to subunit inactivated influenza vaccine. Study-level findings and limits: The authors suggested that every seasonal influenza vaccination recruits few new T cells.

TCRdb passed the RT-PCR reads through MiXCR, listing each CDR3 protein once. Here the sample spans more than 550,000 distinct CDR3 sequences, 10% to 15% being singletons. This clonotype was recorded a few times. Its target is not known. This receptor was taken from a man aged 45 to 65 who received an inactivated influenza vaccine. The sequences come from PBMCs from blood, collected on the day of vaccination.

The CDR3 DNA sequence: TGCAGTGCTAGGGAATACGGGGCCGGACGAACCTACAATGAGCAGTTCTTC. It is translated as CSAREYGAGRTYNEQFF. V and J are TRBV20-1 and TRBJ2-1; D may correspond to TRBD1 or TRBD2 (5 bases each). Trimming left V 3 bases short and J 2 bases short, with 20 bases between. Germline V lookup: CDR1 DFQATT, CDR2 SNEGSKA (reference sequence). This CDR3 region has 17 residues.